This TCR beta chain originates from a study of post-analysis software for immune sequencing data. Overall study context: In terms of disease course, relapsing-remitting, secondary progressive and progressive-relapsing multiple sclerosis were included. General study results and limits: Pronounced co-clustering by F measure was evident among identically batched samples. Normalized Chao1 diversity was significantly reduced in patients versus controls. There were roughly 5 TRBV segments more frequent in patients than controls, and TRBV5-6, TRBV5-1 and TRBV20-1 were among them.

The CDR3 spans 11 residues. V lost 8 bases, J lost 9 bases, and 4 bases stayed unmatched. Germline CDR1 reads SNHLY; CDR2 reads FYNNEI. Remarks on this clonotype: Its antigen remains unknown.

Unique molecular identifiers were present in the TCR beta cDNA libraries. The yield from about 1 to 10 million T cells was roughly 500,000 cDNA molecules in total. TCRdb re-analysed the PCR reads in MiXCR, keeping a single row per CDR3 protein. The sample has about 400,000 distinct CDR3 sequences, 30% to 45% seen once. The material sequenced was blood. The V gene is TRBV2, the J gene TRBJ2-1, with 7 nucleotides matching TRBD2. The origin of this receptor is a girl aged 10 to 17 with multiple sclerosis. CDR3 in amino acids: CASLWGGEQFF. The CDR3 DNA follows: TGTGCCAGCTTATGGGGGGGTGAGCAGTTCTTC.